Listed below are T cell receptor beta chains from one sample, sequenced in a study of control samples from healthy donors and cancer patients. The protocol was immunoSEQ multiplex PCR, while the TCRdb copy is restricted to in-frame clones and leaves out a portion. Among 130,000 or so clones listed, about nine tenths were seen once. The sample consisted of blood. The receptor source for this set is a man between 40 and 49 years old in good health. The CDR3 runs from the conserved cysteine through the conserved F or W. A D gene is named only where the DNA matches it firmly. The size entry is marked missing in some rows and otherwise reads once, few, many or a size class.

abundance: .; j_gene: TRBJ1-1; d_gene: TRBD1; v_gene: TRBV3-1/TRBV3-2; CDR3nt: TGTGCCAGCAGCCCGTTGGACAGGGTAAACACTGAAGCTTTCTTT; CDR3aa: CASSPLDRVNTEAFF
abundance: once; j_gene: TRBJ2-5; d_gene: TRBD1; v_gene: TRBV5-1; CDR3nt: TGCGCCAGCAGCTTGGGGCACGAGGGGGCCGTACAGACCCAGTACTTC; CDR3aa: CASSLGHEGAVQTQYF
abundance: .; j_gene: TRBJ2-3; d_gene: .; v_gene: TRBV7-2; CDR3nt: TGTGCCAGCACCCTAGGGACTCTCCTGTACGGTACGCAGTATTTT; CDR3aa: CASTLGTLLYGTQYF
abundance: .; j_gene: TRBJ1-3; d_gene: .; v_gene: TRBV2; CDR3nt: TGTGCCAGCAGGGGGACGAGCAGAGGGAACACCATATATTTT; CDR3aa: CASRGTSRGNTIYF
abundance: .; j_gene: TRBJ2-1; d_gene: .; v_gene: TRBV7-6; CDR3nt: TGTGCCAGCAGTCGCAACCAGGGCAGGGGGGCCCCCTACAATGAGCAGTTCTTC; CDR3aa: CASSRNQGRGAPYNEQFF
abundance: .; j_gene: TRBJ2-3; d_gene: .; v_gene: TRBV19; CDR3nt: TGTGCCAGTAGTAGCCTTCCCAGCACAGATACGCAGTATTTT; CDR3aa: CASSSLPSTDTQYF
abundance: few; j_gene: TRBJ2-7; d_gene: TRBD2; v_gene: TRBV3-1/TRBV3-2; CDR3nt: TGTGCCAGCAGCCGATCACTAGCGGGGGCCTACGAGCAGTACTTC; CDR3aa: CASSRSLAGAYEQYF
abundance: .; j_gene: TRBJ2-1; d_gene: .; v_gene: TRBV24-1; CDR3nt: TGTGCCACCAGTGAGATTCGCCCTTGGGTTATAGTTAATGAGCAGTTCTTC; CDR3aa: CATSEIRPWVIVNEQFF
abundance: .; j_gene: TRBJ2-3; d_gene: .; v_gene: TRBV4-3; CDR3nt: TGCGCCAGCAGCCAAGAAATTTTGGCTCACGAAGACGCAGATACGCAGTATTTT; CDR3aa: CASSQEILAHEDADTQYF
abundance: .; j_gene: TRBJ2-2; d_gene: TRBD2; v_gene: TRBV2; CDR3nt: TGTGCCAGCAGCGTGGGACTAGCGAAGACCGGGGAGCTGTTTTTT; CDR3aa: CASSVGLAKTGELFF
abundance: once; j_gene: TRBJ2-7; d_gene: TRBD2; v_gene: TRBV15; CDR3nt: TGTGCCACCAGAGTAGCGGTAGCGGGTTCCTACGAGCAGTACTTC; CDR3aa: CATRVAVAGSYEQYF
abundance: .; j_gene: TRBJ2-1; d_gene: .; v_gene: TRBV11-3; CDR3nt: TGTGCCAGCAGCCCTACGACAGCACCCTACAATGAGCAGTTCTTC; CDR3aa: CASSPTTAPYNEQFF
abundance: once; j_gene: TRBJ1-1; d_gene: TRBD1; v_gene: TRBV27; CDR3nt: TGTGCCAGCAGTTTTCAAAGCATTAACCCGACAGGGGACACTGAAGCTTTCTTT; CDR3aa: CASSFQSINPTGDTEAFF
abundance: .; j_gene: TRBJ1-6; d_gene: .; v_gene: TRBV2; CDR3nt: TGTGCCAGCAGCACCGGGACGTTAAATTCACCCCTCCACTTT; CDR3aa: CASSTGTLNSPLHF
abundance: few; j_gene: TRBJ2-1; d_gene: .; v_gene: TRBV6-5; CDR3nt: TGTGCCAGCAGTCCCGTTCCCCAGTTCTTC; CDR3aa: CASSPVPQFF
abundance: .; j_gene: TRBJ2-7; d_gene: .; v_gene: TRBV6-2/TRBV6-3; CDR3nt: TGTGCCAGCAGTTACGGCAGGGTTTACGAGCAGTACTTC; CDR3aa: CASSYGRVYEQYF
abundance: .; j_gene: TRBJ1-3; d_gene: .; v_gene: TRBV7-9; CDR3nt: TGTGCCAGCAGCTCCGAACTCCAGTTCTCTGGAAACACCATATATTTT; CDR3aa: CASSSELQFSGNTIYF
abundance: .; j_gene: TRBJ2-7; d_gene: .; v_gene: TRBV25-1; CDR3nt: TGTGCCAGGTCGTTGGGAGCACCCTACGAGCAGTACTTC; CDR3aa: CARSLGAPYEQYF
abundance: .; j_gene: TRBJ2-7; d_gene: TRBD1; v_gene: TRBV7-9; CDR3nt: TGTGCCAGCAGCTTAGGGGTGACAGGGTACTACGAGCAGTACTTC; CDR3aa: CASSLGVTGYYEQYF
abundance: .; j_gene: TRBJ1-1; d_gene: TRBD1; v_gene: TRBV16; CDR3nt: TGTGCCAGCAGCTCGGACAGGGCCCCCACTGAAGCTTTCTTT; CDR3aa: CASSSDRAPTEAFF
abundance: once; j_gene: TRBJ2-1; d_gene: .; v_gene: TRBV5-5; CDR3nt: TGTGCCAGCAGCTTGGGACAAATATACTCCTACAATGAGCAGTTCTTC; CDR3aa: CASSLGQIYSYNEQFF
abundance: .; j_gene: TRBJ2-7; d_gene: .; v_gene: TRBV6-5; CDR3nt: TGTGCCAGCAGCCCCCGAGGACACACCTACGAGCAGTACTTC; CDR3aa: CASSPRGHTYEQYF
abundance: .; j_gene: TRBJ1-2; d_gene: .; v_gene: TRBV7-9; CDR3nt: TGTGCCAGCAGCTGGGTCAGGGTCAGCTATGGCTACACCTTC; CDR3aa: CASSWVRVSYGYTF
abundance: .; j_gene: TRBJ2-6; d_gene: .; v_gene: TRBV27; CDR3nt: TGTGCCAGCAGTCCCCTAGGGGCTGGGGCCAACGTCCTGACTTTC; CDR3aa: CASSPLGAGANVLTF
abundance: .; j_gene: TRBJ2-3; d_gene: TRBD2; v_gene: TRBV5-1; CDR3nt: TGCGCCAGCAGCGGGTACTCGCGGGGGAGGTCAGATACGCAGTATTTT; CDR3aa: CASSGYSRGRSDTQYF
abundance: .; j_gene: TRBJ1-2; d_gene: .; v_gene: TRBV30; CDR3nt: TGTGCCTGGAGGGCCCAGGGGATTTATGAATATGGCTACACCTTC; CDR3aa: CAWRAQGIYEYGYTF
abundance: .; j_gene: TRBJ1-1; d_gene: .; v_gene: TRBV2; CDR3nt: TGTGCCAGCAGTGCCAGGGTTTCAAGGAACACTGAAGCTTTCTTT; CDR3aa: CASSARVSRNTEAFF
abundance: .; j_gene: TRBJ1-1; d_gene: .; v_gene: TRBV2; CDR3nt: TGTGCCAGCAGCAACCTCGGCAGGGGCACTGAAGCTTTCTTT; CDR3aa: CASSNLGRGTEAFF
abundance: .; j_gene: TRBJ1-3; d_gene: TRBD1; v_gene: TRBV9; CDR3nt: TGTGCCAGCAGCGTAGGACAGGGCAGAAACACCATATATTTT; CDR3aa: CASSVGQGRNTIYF
abundance: .; j_gene: TRBJ2-7; d_gene: TRBD2; v_gene: TRBV7-9; CDR3nt: TGTGCCAGCAGCGCTGGACTAGTCTACGAGCAGTACTTC; CDR3aa: CASSAGLVYEQYF
abundance: .; j_gene: TRBJ2-3; d_gene: TRBD2; v_gene: TRBV6-4; CDR3nt: TGTGCCAGCAGTGCAACCAGCGGGGCCACAGATACGCAGTATTTT; CDR3aa: CASSATSGATDTQYF
abundance: .; j_gene: TRBJ2-3; d_gene: TRBD2; v_gene: TRBV11-3; CDR3nt: TGTGCCAGCAGCATCCTCCGGGAGGGAGATACGCAGTATTTT; CDR3aa: CASSILREGDTQYF
abundance: .; j_gene: TRBJ2-3; d_gene: TRBD2; v_gene: TRBV5-4; CDR3nt: TGTGCCAGCAGCACCAGCGGGGGACTCACAGATACGCAGTATTTT; CDR3aa: CASSTSGGLTDTQYF
abundance: .; j_gene: TRBJ1-3; d_gene: .; v_gene: TRBV7-2; CDR3nt: TGTGCCAGCAGCTGGGACGGCTCTGGAAACACCATATATTTT; CDR3aa: CASSWDGSGNTIYF
abundance: .; j_gene: TRBJ2-7; d_gene: TRBD2; v_gene: TRBV20-1; CDR3nt: TGCAGTGCTAGTTCCGCCGCCCTAGCGGGGGCTCCCTACGAGCAGTACTTC; CDR3aa: CSASSAALAGAPYEQYF
abundance: .; j_gene: TRBJ1-5; d_gene: .; v_gene: TRBV29-1; CDR3nt: TGCAGCGTTTCGTCTACCCTTAATCAGCCCCAGCATTTT; CDR3aa: CSVSSTLNQPQHF
abundance: once; j_gene: TRBJ2-2; d_gene: .; v_gene: TRBV7-2; CDR3nt: TGTGCCAGCAGCGTCACAGGGGGGGATGACGGGGAGCTGTTTTTT; CDR3aa: CASSVTGGDDGELFF
abundance: .; j_gene: TRBJ1-5; d_gene: TRBD1; v_gene: TRBV19; CDR3nt: TGTGCCAGCCGGGACAGGGGCGTTGGCAATCAGCCCCAGCATTTT; CDR3aa: CASRDRGVGNQPQHF
abundance: .; j_gene: TRBJ2-3; d_gene: TRBD1; v_gene: TRBV5-8; CDR3nt: TGTGCCAGCAGCTTGCGGGACAGGGGAGATACGCAGTATTTT; CDR3aa: CASSLRDRGDTQYF
abundance: .; j_gene: TRBJ2-1; d_gene: TRBD1; v_gene: TRBV7-9; CDR3nt: TGTGCCAGCAGCTTACCCGACAGGGGGTTTGAGCAGTTCTTC; CDR3aa: CASSLPDRGFEQFF
abundance: .; j_gene: TRBJ1-4; d_gene: .; v_gene: TRBV9; CDR3nt: TGTGCCAGCAGCCCCGGGGGGGGTGCAAAACTGTTTTTT; CDR3aa: CASSPGGGAKLFF
abundance: .; j_gene: TRBJ1-1; d_gene: .; v_gene: TRBV5-4; CDR3nt: TGTGCCAGCAGCACGCAGACCCAGAACCAAGAAGCTTTCTTT; CDR3aa: CASSTQTQNQEAFF
abundance: once; j_gene: TRBJ2-1; d_gene: .; v_gene: TRBV12-3/TRBV12-4; CDR3nt: TGTGCCAGCAGCTTGACCCATGAGCAGTTCTTC; CDR3aa: CASSLTHEQFF
abundance: .; j_gene: TRBJ1-6; d_gene: .; v_gene: TRBV19; CDR3nt: TGTGCCAGTAGGCGCGGATCCTATAATTCACCCCTCCACTTT; CDR3aa: CASRRGSYNSPLHF
abundance: .; j_gene: TRBJ1-3; d_gene: .; v_gene: TRBV30; CDR3nt: TGTGCCTGGAGTGGGGGGGCTGGAAACACCATATATTTT; CDR3aa: CAWSGGAGNTIYF
abundance: .; j_gene: TRBJ1-1; d_gene: .; v_gene: TRBV18; CDR3nt: TGTGCCAGCTCACCATTGACAGTTGGCAGCCAGACCACTGAAGCTTTCTTT; CDR3aa: CASSPLTVGSQTTEAFF
abundance: .; j_gene: TRBJ2-1; d_gene: .; v_gene: TRBV12-3/TRBV12-4; CDR3nt: TGTGCCACCTCGACCCTAAATGAGCAGTTCTTC; CDR3aa: CATSTLNEQFF
abundance: .; j_gene: TRBJ2-3; d_gene: TRBD2; v_gene: TRBV27; CDR3nt: TGTGCCAGCAGTTTCCTAGCGGAGATAGATACGCAGTATTTT; CDR3aa: CASSFLAEIDTQYF
abundance: .; j_gene: TRBJ1-1; d_gene: TRBD1; v_gene: TRBV6-5; CDR3nt: TGTGCCAGCAGTTACACAGGGGATTCGGATGAAGCTTTCTTT; CDR3aa: CASSYTGDSDEAFF
abundance: .; j_gene: TRBJ1-1; d_gene: .; v_gene: TRBV15; CDR3nt: TGTGCCACCAGCAGAGATATAAGTCGACACGCGAACACTGAAGCTTTCTTT; CDR3aa: CATSRDISRHANTEAFF
abundance: .; j_gene: TRBJ2-3; d_gene: TRBD2; v_gene: TRBV6-2/TRBV6-3; CDR3nt: TGTGCCAGCAGCCGTACTAGCGGCCAATACACAGATACGCAGTATTTT; CDR3aa: CASSRTSGQYTDTQYF
abundance: .; j_gene: TRBJ2-1; d_gene: .; v_gene: TRBV4-3; CDR3nt: TGCGCCAGCAGCCGACAAGAAGGGTTTAGAACCTACAATGAGCAGTTCTTC; CDR3aa: CASSRQEGFRTYNEQFF
abundance: once; j_gene: TRBJ2-3; d_gene: .; v_gene: TRBV5-5; CDR3nt: TGTGCCAGCAGCTTAGAGGGTGATACGCAGTATTTT; CDR3aa: CASSLEGDTQYF
abundance: .; j_gene: TRBJ2-4; d_gene: .; v_gene: TRBV25-1; CDR3nt: TGTGCCAGCAGTGAACTACCTAACATTCAGTACTTC; CDR3aa: CASSELPNIQYF
abundance: .; j_gene: TRBJ2-7; d_gene: TRBD2; v_gene: TRBV29-1; CDR3nt: TGCAGCGTTTCGGGTGGGGGGGGTTCGGCCTACGAGCAGTACTTC; CDR3aa: CSVSGGGGSAYEQYF
abundance: .; j_gene: TRBJ2-5; d_gene: .; v_gene: TRBV25-1; CDR3nt: TGTGCCAGCAGAAGGACGGAGCGACAAGAGACCCAGTACTTC; CDR3aa: CASRRTERQETQYF
abundance: .; j_gene: TRBJ2-3; d_gene: .; v_gene: TRBV11-3; CDR3nt: TGTGCCAGCAGCCGAGGGTGGTCAGATACGCAGTATTTT; CDR3aa: CASSRGWSDTQYF
abundance: few; j_gene: TRBJ2-1; d_gene: .; v_gene: TRBV29-1; CDR3nt: TGCAGCGTTGCGATTAGTGGCGGTCAGTTCTTC; CDR3aa: CSVAISGGQFF